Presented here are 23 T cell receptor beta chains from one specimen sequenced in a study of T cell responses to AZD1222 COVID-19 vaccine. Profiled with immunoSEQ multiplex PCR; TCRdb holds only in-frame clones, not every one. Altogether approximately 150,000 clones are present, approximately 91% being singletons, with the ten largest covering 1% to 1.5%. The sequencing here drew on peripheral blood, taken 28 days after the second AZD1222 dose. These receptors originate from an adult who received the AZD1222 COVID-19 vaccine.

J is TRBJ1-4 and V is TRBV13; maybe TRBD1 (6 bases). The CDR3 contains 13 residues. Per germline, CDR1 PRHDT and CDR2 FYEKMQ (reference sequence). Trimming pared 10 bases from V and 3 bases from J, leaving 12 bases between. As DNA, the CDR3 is TGTGCCACCCGGGACAACCCTAATGAAAAACTGTTTTTT. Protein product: CATRDNPNEKLFF.

The CDR3 region is CASSLAGTSGRASQYF. The CDR3 DNA sequence: TGCGCCAGCAGCTTGGCCGGGACTAGCGGGAGGGCATCACAGTACTTC. The J gene is TRBJ2-7, the V gene TRBV5-1; TRBD2 agrees at 16 bases. The CDR3 is made up of 16 amino acids. V trimming: 0 bases; J trimming: 10 bases; junction bases outside the gene matches: 7. The V gene's germline CDR1 is SGHRS and CDR2 YFSETQ. The full variable domain, rest sourced from reference TRBV5-1 and TRBJ2-7, is KAGVTQTPRYLIKTRGQQVTLSCSPISGHRSVSWYQQTPGQGLQFLFEYFSETQRNKGNFPGRFSGRQFSNSRSEMNVSTLELGDSALYLCASSLAGTSGRASQYFGPGTRLTVT.

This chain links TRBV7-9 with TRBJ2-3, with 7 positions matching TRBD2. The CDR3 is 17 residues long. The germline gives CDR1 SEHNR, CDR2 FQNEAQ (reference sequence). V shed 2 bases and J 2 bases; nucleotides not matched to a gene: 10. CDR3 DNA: TGTGCCAGCAGCTTACCCCAGCGGGAACTCCACACAGATACGCAGTATTTT. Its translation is CASSLPQRELHTDTQYF.

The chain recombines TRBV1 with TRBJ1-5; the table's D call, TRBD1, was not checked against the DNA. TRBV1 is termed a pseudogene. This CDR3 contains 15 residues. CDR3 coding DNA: TGCACCAGCAGCCAAGGCCGGGACAGGAATCAGCCCCAGCATTTT. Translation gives CTSSQGRDRNQPQHF.

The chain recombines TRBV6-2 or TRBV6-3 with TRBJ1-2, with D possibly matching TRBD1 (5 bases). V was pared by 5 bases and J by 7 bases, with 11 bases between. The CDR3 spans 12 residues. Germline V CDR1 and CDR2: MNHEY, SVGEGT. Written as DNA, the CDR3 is TGTGCCAGCAGTCCCCGGCAGGGTGGCTACACCTTC. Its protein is CASSPRQGGYTF.

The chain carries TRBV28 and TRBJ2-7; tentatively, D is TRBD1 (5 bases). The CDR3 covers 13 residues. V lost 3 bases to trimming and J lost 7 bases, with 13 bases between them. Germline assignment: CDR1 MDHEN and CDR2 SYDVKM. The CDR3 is CASSLGHPGEQYF. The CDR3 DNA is TGTGCCAGCAGTTTGGGGCATCCCGGAGAGCAGTACTTC. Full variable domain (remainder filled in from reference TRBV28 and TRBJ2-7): DVKVTQSSRYLVKRTGEKVFLECVQDMDHENMFWYRQDPGLGLRLIYFSYDVKMKEKGDIPEGYSVSREKKERFSLILESASTNQTSMYLCASSLGHPGEQYFGPGTRLTVT.

The CDR3 DNA reads TGTGCCAGCAGTTCGGCCTCGGCCCAGGGGGCAGGCTACACCTTC. Protein sequence: CASSSASAQGAGYTF. This chain connects TRBV28 to TRBJ1-2, with 8 bases aligning to TRBD1. Germline V gene lookup returns CDR1 MDHEN and CDR2 SYDVKM. Unmatched junction bases numbered 12, after V lost 4 bases and J lost 8 bases. The CDR3 is 15 residues long.

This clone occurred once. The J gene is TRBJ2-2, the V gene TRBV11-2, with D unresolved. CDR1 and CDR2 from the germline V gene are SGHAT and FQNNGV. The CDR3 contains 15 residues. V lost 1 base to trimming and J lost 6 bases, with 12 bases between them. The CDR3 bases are TGTGCCAGCAGCTTAGGGCTGTATCCGGCCGGGGAGCTGTTTTTT. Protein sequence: CASSLGLYPAGELFF.

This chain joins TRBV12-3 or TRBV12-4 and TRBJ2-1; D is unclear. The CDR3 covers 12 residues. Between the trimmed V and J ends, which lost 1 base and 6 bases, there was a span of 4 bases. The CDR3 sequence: CASSLVFNEQFF. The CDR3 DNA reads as TGTGCCAGCAGTTTAGTATTCAATGAGCAGTTCTTC.

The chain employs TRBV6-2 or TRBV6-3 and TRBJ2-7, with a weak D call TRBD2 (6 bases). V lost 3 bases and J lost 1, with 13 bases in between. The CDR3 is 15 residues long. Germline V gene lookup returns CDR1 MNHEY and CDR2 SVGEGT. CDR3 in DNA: TGTGCCAGCAGTTATAGCGGATACAGATCCTACGAGCAGTACTTC. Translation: CASSYSGYRSYEQYF.

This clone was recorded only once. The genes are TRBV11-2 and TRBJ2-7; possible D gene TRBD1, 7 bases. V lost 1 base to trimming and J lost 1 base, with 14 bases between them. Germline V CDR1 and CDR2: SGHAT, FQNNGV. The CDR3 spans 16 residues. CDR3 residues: CASSLAPRGTSYEQYF. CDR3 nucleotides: TGTGCCAGCAGCTTAGCCCCCAGGGGGACTTCCTACGAGCAGTACTTC.

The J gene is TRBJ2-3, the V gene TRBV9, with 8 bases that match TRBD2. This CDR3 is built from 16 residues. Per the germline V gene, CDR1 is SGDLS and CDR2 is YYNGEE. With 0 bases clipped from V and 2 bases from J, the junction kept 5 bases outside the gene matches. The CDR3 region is CASSVAVAGITDTQYF. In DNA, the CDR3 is TGTGCCAGCAGCGTAGCGGTAGCGGGAATCACAGATACGCAGTATTTT.

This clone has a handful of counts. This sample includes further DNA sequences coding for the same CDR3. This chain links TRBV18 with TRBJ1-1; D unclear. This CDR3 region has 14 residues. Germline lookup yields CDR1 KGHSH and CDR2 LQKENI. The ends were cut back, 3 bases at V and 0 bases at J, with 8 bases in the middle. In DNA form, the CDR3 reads TGTGCCAGCTCACCTCGCGGAGTGAACACTGAAGCTTTCTTT. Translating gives CASSPRGVNTEAFF.

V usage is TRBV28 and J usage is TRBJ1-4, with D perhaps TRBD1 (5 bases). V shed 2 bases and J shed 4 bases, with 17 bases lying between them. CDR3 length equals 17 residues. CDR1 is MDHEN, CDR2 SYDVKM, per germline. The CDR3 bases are TGTGCCAGCAGTTTAAAAGTCAGGGTGGGGGATAATGAAAAACTGTTTTTT. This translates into CASSLKVRVGDNEKLFF.

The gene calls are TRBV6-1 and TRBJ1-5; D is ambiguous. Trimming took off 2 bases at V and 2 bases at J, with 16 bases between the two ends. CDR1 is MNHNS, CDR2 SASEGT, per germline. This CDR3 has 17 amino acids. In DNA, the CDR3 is TGTGCCAGCAGTGAAACGGGGTCCTTATCGGGCAATCAGCCCCAGCATTTT. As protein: CASSETGSLSGNQPQHF.

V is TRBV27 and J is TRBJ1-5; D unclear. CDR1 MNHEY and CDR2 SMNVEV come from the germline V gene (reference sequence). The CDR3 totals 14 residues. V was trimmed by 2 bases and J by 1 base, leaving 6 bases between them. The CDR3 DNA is TGTGCCAGCAGTTTAGTGGGGAGCAATCAGCCCCAGCATTTT. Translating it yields CASSLVGSNQPQHF.

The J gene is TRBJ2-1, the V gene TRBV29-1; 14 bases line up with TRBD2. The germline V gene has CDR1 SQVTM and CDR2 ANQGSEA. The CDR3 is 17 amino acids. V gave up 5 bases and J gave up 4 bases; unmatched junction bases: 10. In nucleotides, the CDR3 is TGCAGCGTTCTTGGACTAGCGGGAGGTCGGTGGTACAATGAGCAGTTCTTC. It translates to CSVLGLAGGRWYNEQFF.

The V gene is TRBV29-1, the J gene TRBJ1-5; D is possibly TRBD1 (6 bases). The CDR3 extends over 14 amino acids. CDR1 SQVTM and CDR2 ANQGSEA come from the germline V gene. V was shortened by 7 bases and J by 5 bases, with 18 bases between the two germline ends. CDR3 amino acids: CSETVPDRDQPQHF. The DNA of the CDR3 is TGCAGCGAAACCGTCCCGGACAGAGATCAGCCCCAGCATTTT.

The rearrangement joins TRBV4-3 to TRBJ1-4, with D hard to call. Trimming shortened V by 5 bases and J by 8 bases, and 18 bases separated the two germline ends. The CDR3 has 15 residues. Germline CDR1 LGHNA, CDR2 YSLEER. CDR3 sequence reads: CASSRWGGPEEKLFF. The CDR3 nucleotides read TGCGCCAGCAGCAGGTGGGGAGGACCTGAGGAAAAACTGTTTTTT.

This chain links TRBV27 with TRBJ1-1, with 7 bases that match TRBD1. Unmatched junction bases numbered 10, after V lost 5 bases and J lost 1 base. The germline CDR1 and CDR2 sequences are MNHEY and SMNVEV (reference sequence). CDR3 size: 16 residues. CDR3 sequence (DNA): TGTGCCAGCAGTCCAAGTACAGGGGACACGAACACTGAAGCTTTCTTT. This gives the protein CASSPSTGDTNTEAFF.

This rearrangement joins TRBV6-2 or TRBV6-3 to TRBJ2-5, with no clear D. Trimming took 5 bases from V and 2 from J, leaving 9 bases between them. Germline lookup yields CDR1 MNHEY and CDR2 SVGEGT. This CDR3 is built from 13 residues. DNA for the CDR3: TGTGCCAGCAGTAGACTCTTACAAGAGACCCAGTACTTC. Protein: CASSRLLQETQYF.

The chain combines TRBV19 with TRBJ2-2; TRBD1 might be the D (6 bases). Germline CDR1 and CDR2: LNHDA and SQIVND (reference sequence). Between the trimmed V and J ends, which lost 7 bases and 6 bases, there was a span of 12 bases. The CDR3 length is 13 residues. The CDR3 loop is CASNLRGSGELFF. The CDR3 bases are TGTGCCAGTAACCTCAGGGGTTCCGGGGAGCTGTTTTTT.

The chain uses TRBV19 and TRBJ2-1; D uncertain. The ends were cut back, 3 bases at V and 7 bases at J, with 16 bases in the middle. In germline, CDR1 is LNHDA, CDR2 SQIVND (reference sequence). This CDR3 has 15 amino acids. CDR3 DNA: TGTGCCAGTAGTATTCAACCGATTAACTGGAATGAGCAGTTCTTC. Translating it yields CASSIQPINWNEQFF.